This entry is about one T cell receptor (beta chain). The sample originates from a study of metastatic and nonmetastatic thyroid tumors. After removal of 4 bases from V and 0 bases from J, the junction contained 8 bases not matched to a gene. Germline values: CDR1 MNHNS, CDR2 SASEGT. The CDR3 extends over 18 amino acids. All patients were untreated before thyroid surgery. MiXCR re-clonotyped the PCR reads for TCRdb. The repertoire has about 39,000 clones, approximately 15% of them found once; the top ten carry 3.8%. Sequenced sample: blood. The J gene is TRBJ1-3, the V gene TRBV6-1, with 11 bases fitting TRBD1. This TCR derives from a female donor with papillary thyroid cancer or a benign thyroid nodule (not recorded which). Some clones in this sample may be carry-over from other donors' samples. CDR3 sequence: CASSGTGGFLHSGNTIYF. The CDR3 nucleotides are TGTGCCAGCAGTGGGACAGGGGGCTTTTTACACTCTGGAAACACCATATATTTT.